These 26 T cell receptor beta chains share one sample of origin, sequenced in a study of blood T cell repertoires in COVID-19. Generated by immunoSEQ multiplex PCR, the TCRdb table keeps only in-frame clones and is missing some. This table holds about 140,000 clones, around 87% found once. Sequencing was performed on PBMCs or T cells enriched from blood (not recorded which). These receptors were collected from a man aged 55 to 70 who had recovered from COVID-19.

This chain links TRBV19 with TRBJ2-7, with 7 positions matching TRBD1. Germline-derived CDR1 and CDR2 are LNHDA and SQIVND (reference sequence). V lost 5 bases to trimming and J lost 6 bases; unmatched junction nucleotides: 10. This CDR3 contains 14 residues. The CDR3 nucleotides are TGTGCCAGTAGTTATGACAGGGAAAGGACCGAGCAGTACTTC. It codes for CASSYDRERTEQYF.

The CDR3 nucleotides read TGTGCCATCAAAAAAGGACAAGATGAGCAGTTCTTC. Residues: CAIKKGQDEQFF. The J gene is TRBJ2-1, the V gene TRBV10-3; D is possibly TRBD1 (5 bases). The CDR3 loop spans 12 amino acids. CDR1 and CDR2 from the germline V gene are ENHRY and SYGVKD. With 7 bases removed from V and 8 bases from J, the gap between germline ends came to 12 bases.

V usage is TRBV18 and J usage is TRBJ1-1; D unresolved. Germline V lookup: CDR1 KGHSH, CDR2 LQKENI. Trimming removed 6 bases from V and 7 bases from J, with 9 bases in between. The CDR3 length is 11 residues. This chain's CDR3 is CASSLQLEAFF. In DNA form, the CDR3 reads TGTGCCAGCTCTCTCCAACTTGAAGCTTTCTTT.

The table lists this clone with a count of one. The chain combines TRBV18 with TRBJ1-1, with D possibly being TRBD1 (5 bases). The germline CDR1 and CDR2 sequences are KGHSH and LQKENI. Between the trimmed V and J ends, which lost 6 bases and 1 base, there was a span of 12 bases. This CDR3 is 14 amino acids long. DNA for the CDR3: TGTGCCAGCTCTAAGCGGGGCGAGAACACTGAAGCTTTCTTT. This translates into CASSKRGENTEAFF.

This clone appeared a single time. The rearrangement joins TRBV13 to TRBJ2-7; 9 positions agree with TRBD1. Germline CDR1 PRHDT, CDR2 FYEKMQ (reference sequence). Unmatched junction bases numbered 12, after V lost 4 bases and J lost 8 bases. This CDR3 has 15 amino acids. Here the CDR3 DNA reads TGTGCCAGCAGCTCTTCCGGGACAGGGAGGGCAAAGCAGTACTTC. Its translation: CASSSSGTGRAKQYF. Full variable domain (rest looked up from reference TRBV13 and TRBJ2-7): AAGVIQSPRHLIKEKRETATLKCYPIPRHDTVYWYQQGPGQDPQFLISFYEKMQSDKGSIPDRFSAQQFSDYHSELNMSSLELGDSALYFCASSSSGTGRAKQYFGPGTRLTVT.

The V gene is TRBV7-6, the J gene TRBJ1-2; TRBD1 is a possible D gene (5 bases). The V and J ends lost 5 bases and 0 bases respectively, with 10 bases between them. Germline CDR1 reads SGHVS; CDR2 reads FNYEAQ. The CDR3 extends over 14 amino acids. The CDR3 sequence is CASSAGSSNYGYTF. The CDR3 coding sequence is TGTGCCAGCAGCGCAGGGTCTTCTAACTATGGCTACACCTTC.

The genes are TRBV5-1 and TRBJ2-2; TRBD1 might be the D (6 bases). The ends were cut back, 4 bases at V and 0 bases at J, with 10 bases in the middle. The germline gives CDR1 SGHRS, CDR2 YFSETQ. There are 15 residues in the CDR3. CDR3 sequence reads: CASSPGHANTGELFF. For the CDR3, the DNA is TGCGCCAGCAGCCCGGGACATGCGAACACCGGGGAGCTGTTTTTT.

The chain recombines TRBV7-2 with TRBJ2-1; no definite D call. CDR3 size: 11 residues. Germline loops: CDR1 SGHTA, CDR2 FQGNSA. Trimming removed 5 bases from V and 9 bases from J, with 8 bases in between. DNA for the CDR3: TGTGCCAGCAGCGGGCAGGTTGAGCAGTTCTTC. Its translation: CASSGQVEQFF.

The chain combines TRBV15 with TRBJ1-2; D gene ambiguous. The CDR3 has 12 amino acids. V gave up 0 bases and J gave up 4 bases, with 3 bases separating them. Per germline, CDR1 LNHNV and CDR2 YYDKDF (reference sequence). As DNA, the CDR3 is TGTGCCACCAGCAGAGAGAGCTATGGCTACACCTTC. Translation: CATSRESYGYTF.

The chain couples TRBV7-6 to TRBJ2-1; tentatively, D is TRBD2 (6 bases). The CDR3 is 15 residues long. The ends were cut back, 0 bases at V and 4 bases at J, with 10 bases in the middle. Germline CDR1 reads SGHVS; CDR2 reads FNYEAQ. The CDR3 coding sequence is TGTGCCAGCAGCTTAGCGGCGGGAATTTACAATGAGCAGTTCTTC. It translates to CASSLAAGIYNEQFF.

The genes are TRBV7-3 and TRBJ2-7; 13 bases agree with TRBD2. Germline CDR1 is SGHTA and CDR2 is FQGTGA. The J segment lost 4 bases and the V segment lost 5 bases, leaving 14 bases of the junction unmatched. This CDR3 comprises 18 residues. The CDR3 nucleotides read TGTGCCAGCAGCCTCAAAACTCCGGGACTAGCGGGAAGATACGAGCAGTACTTC. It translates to CASSLKTPGLAGRYEQYF. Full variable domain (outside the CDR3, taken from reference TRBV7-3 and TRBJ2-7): GAGVSQTPSNKVTEKGKYVELRCDPISGHTALYWYRQSLGQGPEFLIYFQGTGAADDSGLPNDRFFAVRPEGSVSTLKIQRTERGDSAVYLCASSLKTPGLAGRYEQYFGPGTRLTVT.

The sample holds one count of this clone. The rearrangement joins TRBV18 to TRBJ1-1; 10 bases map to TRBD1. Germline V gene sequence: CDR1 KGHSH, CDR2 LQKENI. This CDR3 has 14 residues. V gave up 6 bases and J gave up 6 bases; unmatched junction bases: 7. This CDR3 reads CASSTGTGVSEAFF. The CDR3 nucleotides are TGTGCCAGCTCTACCGGGACAGGGGTCTCTGAAGCTTTCTTT.

For the CDR3, the DNA is TGTGCCAGCATCGTGGGACGGAGGGGTCAGCCCCAGCATTTT. Translation: CASIVGRRGQPQHF. V and J are TRBV6-5 and TRBJ1-5; the D gene is possibly TRBD1 (5 bases). Germline V CDR1 and CDR2: MNHEY, SVGAGI. Trimming cost V 7 bases and J 6 bases, with 16 bases left between them. CDR3 length equals 14 residues.

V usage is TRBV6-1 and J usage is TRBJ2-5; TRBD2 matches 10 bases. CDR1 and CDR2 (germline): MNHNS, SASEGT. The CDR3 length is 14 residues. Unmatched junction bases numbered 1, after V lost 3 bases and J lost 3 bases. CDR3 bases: TGTGCCAGCAGTGACCTAGCGGGAGAAGAGACCCAGTACTTC. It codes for CASSDLAGEETQYF.

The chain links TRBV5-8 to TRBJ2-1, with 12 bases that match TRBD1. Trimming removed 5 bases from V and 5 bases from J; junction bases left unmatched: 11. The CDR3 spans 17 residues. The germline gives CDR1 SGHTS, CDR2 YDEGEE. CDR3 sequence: CASSRNRDRGRDNEQFF. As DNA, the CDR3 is TGTGCCAGCAGTCGTAACCGGGACAGGGGGCGTGACAATGAGCAGTTCTTC.

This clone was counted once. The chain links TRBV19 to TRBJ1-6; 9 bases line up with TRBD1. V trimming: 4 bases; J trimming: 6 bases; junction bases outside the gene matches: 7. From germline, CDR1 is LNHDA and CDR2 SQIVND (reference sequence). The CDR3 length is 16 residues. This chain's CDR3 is CASSTLQGQGNSPLHF. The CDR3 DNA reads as TGTGCCAGTAGTACCCTCCAGGGACAGGGTAATTCACCCCTCCACTTT.

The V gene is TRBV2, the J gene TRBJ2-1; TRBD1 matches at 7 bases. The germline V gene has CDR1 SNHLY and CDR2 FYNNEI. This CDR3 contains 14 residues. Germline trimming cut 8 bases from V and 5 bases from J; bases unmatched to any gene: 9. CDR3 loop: CASFRDSHNNEQFF. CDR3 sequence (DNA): TGTGCCAGCTTCCGGGACAGTCACAACAATGAGCAGTTCTTC.

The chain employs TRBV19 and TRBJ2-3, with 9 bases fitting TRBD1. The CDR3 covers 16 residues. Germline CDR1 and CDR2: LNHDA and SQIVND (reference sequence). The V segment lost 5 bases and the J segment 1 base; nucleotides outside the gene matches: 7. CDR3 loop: CASSPGTGIGTDTQYF. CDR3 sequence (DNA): TGTGCCAGTAGTCCCGGGACAGGGATCGGCACAGATACGCAGTATTTT.

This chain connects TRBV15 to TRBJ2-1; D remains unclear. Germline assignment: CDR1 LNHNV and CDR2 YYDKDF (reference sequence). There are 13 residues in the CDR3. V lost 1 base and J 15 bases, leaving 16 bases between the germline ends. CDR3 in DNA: TGTGCCACCAGCAGAGTTGATCGTACAAATCCGTTCTTC. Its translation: CATSRVDRTNPFF.

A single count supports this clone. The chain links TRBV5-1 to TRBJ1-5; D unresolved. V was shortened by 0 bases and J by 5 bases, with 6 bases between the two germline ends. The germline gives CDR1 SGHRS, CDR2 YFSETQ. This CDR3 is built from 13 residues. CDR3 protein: CASSLDSDQPQHF. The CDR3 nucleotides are TGCGCCAGCAGCTTGGACAGTGATCAGCCCCAGCATTTT.

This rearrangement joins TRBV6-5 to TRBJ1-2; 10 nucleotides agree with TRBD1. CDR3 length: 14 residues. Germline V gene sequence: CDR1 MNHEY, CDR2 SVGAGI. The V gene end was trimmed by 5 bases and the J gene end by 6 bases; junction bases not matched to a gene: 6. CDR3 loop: CASSPRGQGNGYTF. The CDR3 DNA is TGTGCCAGCAGTCCACGGGGACAGGGGAATGGCTACACCTTC.

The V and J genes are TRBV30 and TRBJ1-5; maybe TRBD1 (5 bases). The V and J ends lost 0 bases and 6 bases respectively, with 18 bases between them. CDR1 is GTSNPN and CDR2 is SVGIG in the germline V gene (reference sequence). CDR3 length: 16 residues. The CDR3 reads CAWSVRSSGVRQPQHF. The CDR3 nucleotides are TGTGCCTGGAGTGTTAGATCATCGGGGGTCCGTCAGCCCCAGCATTTT. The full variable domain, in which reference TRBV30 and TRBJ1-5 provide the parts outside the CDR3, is SQTIHQWPATLVQPVGSPLSLECTVEGTSNPNLYWYRQAAGRGLQLLFYSVGIGQISSEVPQNLSASRPQDRQFILSSKKLLLSDSGFYLCAWSVRSSGVRQPQHFGDGTRLSIL.

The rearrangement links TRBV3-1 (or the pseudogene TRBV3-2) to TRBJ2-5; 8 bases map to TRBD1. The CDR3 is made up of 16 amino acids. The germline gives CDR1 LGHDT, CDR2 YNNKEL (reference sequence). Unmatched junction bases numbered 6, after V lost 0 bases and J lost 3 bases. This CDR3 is CASSQETRTGKETQYF. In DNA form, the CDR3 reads TGTGCCAGCAGCCAAGAGACACGGACAGGGAAAGAGACCCAGTACTTC.

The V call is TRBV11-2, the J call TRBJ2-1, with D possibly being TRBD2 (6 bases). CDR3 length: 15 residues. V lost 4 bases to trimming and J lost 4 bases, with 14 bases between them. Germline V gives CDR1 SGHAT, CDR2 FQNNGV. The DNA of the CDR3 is TGTGCCAGCAGCTCTATACGTGGGAGGTACAATGAGCAGTTCTTC. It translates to CASSSIRGRYNEQFF.

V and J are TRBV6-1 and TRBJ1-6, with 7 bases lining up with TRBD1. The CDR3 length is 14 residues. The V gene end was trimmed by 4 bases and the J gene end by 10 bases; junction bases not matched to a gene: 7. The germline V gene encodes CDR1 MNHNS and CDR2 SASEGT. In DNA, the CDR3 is TGTGCCAGCAGTGGACAGGGTTTTCCGTCACCCCTCCACTTT. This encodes CASSGQGFPSPLHF.

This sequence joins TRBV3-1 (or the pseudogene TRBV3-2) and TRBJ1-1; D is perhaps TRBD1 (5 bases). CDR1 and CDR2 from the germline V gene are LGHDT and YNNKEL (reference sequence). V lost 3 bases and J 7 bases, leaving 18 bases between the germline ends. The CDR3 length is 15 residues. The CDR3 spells CASSHIPGGAGEAFF. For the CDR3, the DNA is TGTGCCAGCAGCCATATCCCGGGAGGGGCCGGTGAAGCTTTCTTT.